This T cell receptor (beta chain) was obtained from a study of T cell responses to AZD1222 COVID-19 vaccine. Profiled with immunoSEQ multiplex PCR; TCRdb holds only in-frame clones, not every one. The sample has approximately 120,000 clones, roughly nine tenths seen once. Trimming took off 0 bases at V and 3 bases at J, with 9 bases between the two ends. Germline V gene lookup returns CDR1 GTSNPN and CDR2 SVGIG (reference sequence). The CDR3 sequence is 14 residues long. Sequencing was performed on peripheral blood, taken on day 0 of AZD1222 vaccination. The rearrangement joins TRBV30 to TRBJ1-3; D is ambiguous. This sequence was found in an adult in good health. This CDR3 reads CAWSVWRSGNTIYF. CDR3 nucleotides: TGTGCCTGGAGTGTCTGGAGGAGTGGAAACACCATATATTTT.